This T cell receptor (beta chain) was sequenced during a study of blood T cell repertoires in COVID-19. On the study more broadly: Samples came from the United States, Italy and Spain, spanning acute and convalescent COVID-19. PBMCs, B-cell-depleted T cells, or T cells were the source of the cDNA or gDNA that made up the material.

Germline V CDR1 and CDR2: LGHDT, YNNKEL (reference sequence). CDR3 length: 14 residues. J gave up 4 bases and V 4 bases, and 6 bases lay outside the gene matches. In Seattle, patients joined the study during active infection and were tracked longitudinally. Assay used: immunoSEQ multiplex PCR; TCRdb lists only in-frame clones, some missing. The sample holds 150,000 to 250,000 clones, around 95% seen once. V and J are TRBV3-1 (or the pseudogene TRBV3-2) and TRBJ1-2, with 7 bases fitting TRBD1. The sequence came from a man aged 25-45 years with COVID-19, enrolled during active disease. Sequencing was performed on peripheral blood. The CDR3 DNA sequence: TGTGCCAGCAGCCTCGAGGGGGCGATCTATGGCTACACCTTC. Translation: CASSLEGAIYGYTF.